These 12 T cell receptor beta chains came from one sample sequenced in a study of T cells expressing NK-cell markers. TCRdb reworked the 5' RACE reads into one entry per CDR3 protein, no DNA. The sample table sets out 150,000 to 180,000 distinct CDR3 sequences. Sequences were obtained from blood T cells: a sorted CD56 or NKG2C T cell subset, CD4+ or CD8+ T cells, or bulk PBMC T cells (not recorded which). The source of these receptors is a woman in her fifties or sixties in good health.

V and J are TRBV7-9 and TRBJ1-1. Per germline, CDR1 SEHNR and CDR2 FQNEAQ (reference sequence). The CDR3 contains 15 residues. The CDR3: CASAALGTGYYEAFF.

This rearrangement joins TRBV9 to TRBJ2-7; the D gene TCRdb calls, TRBD2, cannot be checked with no DNA. The germline CDR1 and CDR2 sequences are SGDLS and YYNGEE. The CDR3 sequence is 15 residues long. This chain's CDR3 is CASSVAIAGGYEQYF.

The chain employs TRBV29-1 and TRBJ2-1; TCRdb picks TRBD1, but there is no DNA to check that call. There are 12 residues in the CDR3. Germline V gene data show CDR1 as SQVTM and CDR2 as ANQGSEA. CDR3 in amino acids: CSVDSRVAEQFF.

The J gene is TRBJ1-2, the V gene TRBV7-9. The CDR3 runs 13 residues. CDR1 and CDR2 (germline): SEHNR, FQNEAQ (reference sequence). The CDR3 loop is CASSPIRDYGYTF. The full variable domain, in which reference TRBV7-9 and TRBJ1-2 provide the parts outside the CDR3, is DTGVSQNPRHKITKRGQNVTFRCDPISEHNRLYWYRQTLGQGPEFLTYFQNEAQLEKSRLLSDRFSAERPKGSFSTLEIQRTEQGDSAMYLCASSPIRDYGYTFGSGTRLTVV.

CDR3 in amino acids: CASTSPGSYGYTF. The rearrangement uses TRBV10-2 and TRBJ1-2; the D call of TRBD1 rests on TCRdb alone, since no DNA is present to check it. This CDR3 is 13 amino acids long. CDR1 WSHSY and CDR2 SAAADI come from the germline V gene.

V usage is TRBV20-1 and J usage is TRBJ2-3; the TCRdb call, TRBD1, lacks DNA for checking. Germline V gives CDR1 DFQATT, CDR2 SNEGSKA (reference sequence). This CDR3 region has 17 residues. CDR3: CSARARELDREVDTQYF.

The chain combines TRBV5-6 with TRBJ1-4; TCRdb selects TRBD1, and the lack of DNA leaves this call unchecked. CDR3 size: 15 residues. Germline assignment: CDR1 SGHDT and CDR2 YYEEEE. This CDR3 reads CASSPGQSANEKLFF.

The chain uses TRBV11-2 and TRBJ1-2. The germline CDR1 and CDR2 sequences are SGHAT and FQNNGV. The CDR3 is 13 amino acids. The CDR3 loop is CASSLGVNYGYTF.

This rearrangement joins TRBV12-3 or TRBV12-4 to TRBJ2-3; checking the TCRdb D call of TRBD1 is not possible without DNA. The CDR3 spans 15 residues. This CDR3 is CASSRPAGAGDTQYF.

The CDR3 sequence: CASSFTRRSGNTIYF. V is TRBV5-6 and J is TRBJ1-3. The CDR3 has 15 residues. Germline V gives CDR1 SGHDT, CDR2 YYEEEE.

The chain has TRBV6-4 and TRBJ1-4. The germline CDR1 and CDR2 sequences are MRHNA and SNTAGT. The CDR3 is 13 amino acids. Here the CDR3 reads CASSLGYGEKLFF.

This chain joins TRBV20-1 and TRBJ2-1; TCRdb's D gene call, TRBD1, goes unchecked for lack of DNA. CDR3 length equals 16 residues. Per germline, CDR1 DFQATT and CDR2 SNEGSKA (reference sequence). This chain's CDR3 is CSATDLEGEAYNEQFF.